Described below is a single T cell receptor (beta chain) sequence and its context. The data were obtained in a study of T cells after yellow fever vaccination. Study outcomes and limitations: Abundant contaminating clonotypes from the bulk population could appear in FACS-sorted repertoires. Overlap between CD4 and CD8 compartments was detected for a small share of clonotypes. The booster saw the reappearance of most primary-vaccination clones (approximately 97% CD4, 88% CD8).

CDR3 length: 14 amino acids. Germline values: CDR1 MGHRA, CDR2 YSYEKL. Trimming cost V 7 bases and J 5 bases, with 17 bases left between them. Researchers made TCR cDNA using 5'RACE template switching, and this step added a universal primer site and UMIs. From the 5' RACE reads, TCRdb called clonotypes with MiXCR, one entry per CDR3 protein. The repertoire holds about 96,000 distinct CDR3 sequences, 8% to 10% seen once, with approximately 16% in the top ten. The chain carries TRBV4-1 and TRBJ2-5; D not certain. The sample consisted of CD8+ T cells not binding an NS4B(214-222) dextramer, sorted from PBMCs, taken more than 13 days after the first yellow fever vaccination. The sequence was collected from a man between 18 and 35 years old who received the YFV17D yellow fever vaccine. CDR3 nucleotides: TGCGCCAGCAACCCTACTTTAGGAGCGGAGACCCAGTACTTC. Translation gives CASNPTLGAETQYF.